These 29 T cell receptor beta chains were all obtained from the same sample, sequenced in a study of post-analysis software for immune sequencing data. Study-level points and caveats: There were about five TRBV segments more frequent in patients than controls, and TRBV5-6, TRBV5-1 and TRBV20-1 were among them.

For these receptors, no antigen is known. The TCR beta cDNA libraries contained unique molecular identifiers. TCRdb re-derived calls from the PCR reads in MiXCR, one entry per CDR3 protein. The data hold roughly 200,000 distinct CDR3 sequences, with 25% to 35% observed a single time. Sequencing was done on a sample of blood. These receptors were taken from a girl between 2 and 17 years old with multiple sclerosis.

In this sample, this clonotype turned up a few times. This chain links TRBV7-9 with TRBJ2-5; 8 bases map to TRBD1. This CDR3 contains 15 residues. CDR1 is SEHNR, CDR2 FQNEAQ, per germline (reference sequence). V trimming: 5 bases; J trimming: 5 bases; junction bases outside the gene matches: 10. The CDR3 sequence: CASSQRWQGAETQYF. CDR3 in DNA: TGTGCCAGCAGCCAAAGGTGGCAGGGGGCTGAGACCCAGTACTTC.

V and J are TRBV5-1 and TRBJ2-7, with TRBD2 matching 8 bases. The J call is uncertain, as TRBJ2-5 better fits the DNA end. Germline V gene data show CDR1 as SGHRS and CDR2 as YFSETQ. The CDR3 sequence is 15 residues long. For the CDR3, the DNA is TGCGCCAGCAGCTCGACAGCGGGGGCACGGGAGACCCAGTACTTC. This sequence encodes CASSSTAGARETQYF.

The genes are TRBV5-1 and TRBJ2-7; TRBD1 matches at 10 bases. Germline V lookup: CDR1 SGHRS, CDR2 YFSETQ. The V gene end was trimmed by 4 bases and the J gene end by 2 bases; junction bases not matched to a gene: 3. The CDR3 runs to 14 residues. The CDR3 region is CASSTGQGAYEQYF. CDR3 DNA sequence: TGCGCCAGCAGCACTGGACAGGGGGCCTACGAGCAGTACTTC.

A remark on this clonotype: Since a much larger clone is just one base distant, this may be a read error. This CDR3 is CASSGGAQYEQFF. The CDR3 bases are TGCGCCAGCAGCGGAGGGGCGCAATACGAGCAGTTCTTC. The rearrangement joins TRBV5-1 to TRBJ2-1; D may be TRBD2 (6 bases). V gave up 4 bases and J gave up 10 bases, with 15 bases separating them. Germline assignment: CDR1 SGHRS and CDR2 YFSETQ. The CDR3 is 13 residues long.

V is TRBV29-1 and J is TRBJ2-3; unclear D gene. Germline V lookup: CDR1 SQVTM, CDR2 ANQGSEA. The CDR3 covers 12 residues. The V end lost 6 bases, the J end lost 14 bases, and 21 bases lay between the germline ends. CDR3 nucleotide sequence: TGCAGCGTGTCAGCCGGTGGCGAAAAACTGTATTTT. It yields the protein CSVSAGGEKLYF.

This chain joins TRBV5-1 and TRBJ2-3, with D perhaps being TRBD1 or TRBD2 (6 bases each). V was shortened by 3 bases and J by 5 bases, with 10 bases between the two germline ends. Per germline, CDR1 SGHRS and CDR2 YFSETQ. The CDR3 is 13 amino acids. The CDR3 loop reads CASSSGGEDTQYF. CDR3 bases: TGCGCCAGCAGCTCCGGGGGCGAAGATACGCAGTATTTT.

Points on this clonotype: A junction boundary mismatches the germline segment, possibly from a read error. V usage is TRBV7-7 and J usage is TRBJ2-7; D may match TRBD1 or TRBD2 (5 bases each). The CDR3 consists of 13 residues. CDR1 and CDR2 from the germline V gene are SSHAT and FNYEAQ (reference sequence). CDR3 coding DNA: TGTGCTAGCAGCTTAACCAGGGAGAACGAGCAGTACTTC. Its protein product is CASSLTRENEQYF. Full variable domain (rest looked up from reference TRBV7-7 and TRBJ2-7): GAGVSQSPRYKVTKRGQDVTLRCDPISSHATLYWYQQALGQGPEFLTYFNYEAQPDKSGLPSDRFSAERPEGSISTLTIQRTEQRDSAMYRCASSLTRENEQYFGPGTRLTVT.

The CDR3 nucleotides read TGTGCCACCTCCGGAGATAATGAAAAACTGTTTTTT. Its translation: CATSGDNEKLFF. The gene calls are TRBV24-1 and TRBJ1-4, with D unresolved. CDR3 length: 12 residues. CDR1 and CDR2 (germline): KGHDR, SFDVKD. Trimming pared 9 bases from V and 4 bases from J, leaving 8 bases between.

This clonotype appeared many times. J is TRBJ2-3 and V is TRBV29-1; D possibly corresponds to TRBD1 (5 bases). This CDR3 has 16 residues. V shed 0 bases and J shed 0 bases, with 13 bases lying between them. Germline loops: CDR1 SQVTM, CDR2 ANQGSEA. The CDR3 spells CSVEDGSAGSTDTQYF. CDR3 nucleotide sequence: TGCAGCGTTGAAGATGGATCGGCAGGGAGCACAGATACGCAGTATTTT.

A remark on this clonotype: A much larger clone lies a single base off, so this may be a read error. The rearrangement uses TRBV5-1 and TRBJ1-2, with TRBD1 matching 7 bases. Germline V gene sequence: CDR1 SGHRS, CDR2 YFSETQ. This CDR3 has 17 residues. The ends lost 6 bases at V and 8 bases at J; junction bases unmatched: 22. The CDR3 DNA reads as TGCGCCAGCAACTCGGACAGGCTTAGGCAGGGGAGCTTCGGCTACACCTTC. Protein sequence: CASNSDRLRQGSFGYTF.

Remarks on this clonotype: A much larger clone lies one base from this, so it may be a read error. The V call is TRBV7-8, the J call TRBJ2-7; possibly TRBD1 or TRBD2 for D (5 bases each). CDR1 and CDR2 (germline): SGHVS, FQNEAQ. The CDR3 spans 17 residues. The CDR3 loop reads CVSSLPGRRFKVDEQYF. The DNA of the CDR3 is TGTGTCAGCAGCTTACCGGGACGTCGGTTCAAGGTCGACGAGCAGTACTTC. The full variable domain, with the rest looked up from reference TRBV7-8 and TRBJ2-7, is GAGVSQSPRYKVAKRGQDVALRCDPISGHVSLFWYQQALGQGPEFLTYFQNEAQLDKSGLPSDRFFAERPEGSVSTLKIQRTQQEDSAVYLCVSSLPGRRFKVDEQYFGPGTRLTVT.

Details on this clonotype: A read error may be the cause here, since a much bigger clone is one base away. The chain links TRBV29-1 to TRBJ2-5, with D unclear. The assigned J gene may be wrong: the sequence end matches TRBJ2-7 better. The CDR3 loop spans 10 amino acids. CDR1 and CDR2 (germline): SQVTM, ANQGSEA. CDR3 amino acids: CSVLCYEQYF. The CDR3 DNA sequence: TGCAGCGTTTTATGTTACGAGCAGTACTTC.

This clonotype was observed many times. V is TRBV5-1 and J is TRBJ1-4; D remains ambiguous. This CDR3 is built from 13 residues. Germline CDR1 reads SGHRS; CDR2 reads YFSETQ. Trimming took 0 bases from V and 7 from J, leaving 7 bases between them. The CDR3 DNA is TGCGCCAGCAGCTTGGCCTCGGGTGAAAAACTGTTTTTT. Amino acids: CASSLASGEKLFF.

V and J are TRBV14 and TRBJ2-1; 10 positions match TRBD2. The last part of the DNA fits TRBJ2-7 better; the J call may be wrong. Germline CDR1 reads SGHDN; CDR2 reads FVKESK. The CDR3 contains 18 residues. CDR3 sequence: CASSSGHLRTSGYNEQYF. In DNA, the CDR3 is TGTGCCAGCAGCTCGGGACATTTAAGGACTAGCGGTTACAATGAGCAGTACTTC.

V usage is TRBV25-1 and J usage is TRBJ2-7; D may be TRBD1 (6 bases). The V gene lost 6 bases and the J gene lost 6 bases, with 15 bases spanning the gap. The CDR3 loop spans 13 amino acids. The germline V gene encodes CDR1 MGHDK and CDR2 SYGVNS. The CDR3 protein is CASRSPGVSEQYF. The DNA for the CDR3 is TGTGCCAGCAGGTCTCCAGGGGTAAGCGAGCAGTACTTC.

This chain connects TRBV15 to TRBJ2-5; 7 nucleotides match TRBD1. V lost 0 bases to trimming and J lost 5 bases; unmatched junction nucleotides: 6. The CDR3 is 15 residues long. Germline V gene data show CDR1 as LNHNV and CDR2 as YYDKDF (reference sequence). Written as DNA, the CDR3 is TGTGCCACCAGCAGAGAGGGGGACAGTGGCGAGACCCAGTACTTC. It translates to CATSREGDSGETQYF.

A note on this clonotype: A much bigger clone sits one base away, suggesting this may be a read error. This CDR3 reads CASSRGLAGVGERFF. The CDR3 DNA reads TGCGCCAGCAGCAGGGGACTAGCGGGTGTCGGGGAGCGGTTCTTC. The chain has TRBV5-1 and TRBJ2-1; 12 positions agree with TRBD2. The germline V gene has CDR1 SGHRS and CDR2 YFSETQ. The CDR3 is made up of 15 amino acids.

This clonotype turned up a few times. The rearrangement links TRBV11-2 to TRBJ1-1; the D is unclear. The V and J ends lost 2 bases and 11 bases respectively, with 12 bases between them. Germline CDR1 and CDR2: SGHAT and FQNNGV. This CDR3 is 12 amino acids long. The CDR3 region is CASSLPRGRAFF. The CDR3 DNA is TGTGCCAGCAGCTTACCCCGAGGTAGGGCTTTCTTT.

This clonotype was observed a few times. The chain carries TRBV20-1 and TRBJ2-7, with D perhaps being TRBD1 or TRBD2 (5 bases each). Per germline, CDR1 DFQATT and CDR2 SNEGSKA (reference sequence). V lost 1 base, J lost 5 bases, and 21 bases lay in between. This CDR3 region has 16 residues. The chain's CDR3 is CSARVVGREFANEQYF. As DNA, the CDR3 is TGCAGTGCTAGAGTTGTAGGCAGGGAGTTCGCCAACGAGCAGTACTTC.

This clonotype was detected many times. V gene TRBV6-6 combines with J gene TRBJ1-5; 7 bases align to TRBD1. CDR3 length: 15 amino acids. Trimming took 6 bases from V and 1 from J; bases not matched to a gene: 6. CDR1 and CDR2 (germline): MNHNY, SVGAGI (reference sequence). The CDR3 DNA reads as TGTGCCAGCAGACTACAGGGGATCAGCAATCAGCCCCAGCATTTT. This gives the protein CASRLQGISNQPQHF.

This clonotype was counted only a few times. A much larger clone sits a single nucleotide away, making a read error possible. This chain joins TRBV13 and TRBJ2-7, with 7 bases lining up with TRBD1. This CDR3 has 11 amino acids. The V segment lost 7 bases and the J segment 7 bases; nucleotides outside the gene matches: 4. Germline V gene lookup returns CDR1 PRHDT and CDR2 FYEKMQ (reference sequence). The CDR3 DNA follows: TGTGCCAGCACCACAGGGGATGAGCAGTACTTC. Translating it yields CASTTGDEQYF.

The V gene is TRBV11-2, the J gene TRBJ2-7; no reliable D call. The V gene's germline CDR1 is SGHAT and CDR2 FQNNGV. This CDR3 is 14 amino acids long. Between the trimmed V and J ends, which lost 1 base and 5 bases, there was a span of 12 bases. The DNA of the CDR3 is TGTGCCAGCAGCTTAGTGATAGGGAACCACGAGCAGTACTTC. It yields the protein CASSLVIGNHEQYF.

The CDR3: CASSLFGQRLGNTGELFF. Written as DNA, the CDR3 is TGTGCCAGCAGCTTATTTGGACAGCGATTAGGGAACACCGGGGAGCTGTTTTTT. The genes are TRBV7-2 and TRBJ2-2, with TRBD1 as a possible D gene (6 bases). The CDR3 length is 18 residues. Trimming shortened V by 2 bases and J by 1 base, and 17 bases separated the two germline ends. Germline V gene lookup returns CDR1 SGHTA and CDR2 FQGNSA.

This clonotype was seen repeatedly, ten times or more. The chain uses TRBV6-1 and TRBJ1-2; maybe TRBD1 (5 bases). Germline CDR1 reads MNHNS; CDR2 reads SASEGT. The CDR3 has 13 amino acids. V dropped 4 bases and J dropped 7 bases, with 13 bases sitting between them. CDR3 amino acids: CASSARDAAGYTF. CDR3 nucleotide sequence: TGTGCCAGCAGTGCCAGGGACGCGGCTGGCTACACCTTC.

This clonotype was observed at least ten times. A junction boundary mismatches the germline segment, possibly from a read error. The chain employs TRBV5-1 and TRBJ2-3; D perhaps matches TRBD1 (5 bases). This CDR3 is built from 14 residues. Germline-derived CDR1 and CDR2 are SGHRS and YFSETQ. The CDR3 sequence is CASSLGQSTDTQYF. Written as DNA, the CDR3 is TGTGCCAGCAGCTTAGGACAATCCACAGATACGCAGTATTTT.

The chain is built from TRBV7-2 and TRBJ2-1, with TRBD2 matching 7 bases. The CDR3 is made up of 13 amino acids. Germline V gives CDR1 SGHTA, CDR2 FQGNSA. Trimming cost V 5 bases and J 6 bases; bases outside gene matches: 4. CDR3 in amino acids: CASSPGTINEQFF. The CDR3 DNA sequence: TGTGCCAGCAGCCCCGGGACTATCAATGAGCAGTTCTTC.

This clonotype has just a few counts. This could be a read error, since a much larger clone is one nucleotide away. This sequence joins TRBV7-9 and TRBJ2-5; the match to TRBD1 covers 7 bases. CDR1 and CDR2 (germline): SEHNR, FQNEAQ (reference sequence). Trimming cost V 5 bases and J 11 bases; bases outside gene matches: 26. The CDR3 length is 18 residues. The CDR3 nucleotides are TGTGCCAGCAGCCAAAGATCCGACACAGGGGAAATCGATTGTGAGCAGTACTTC. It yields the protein CASSQRSDTGEIDCEQYF.

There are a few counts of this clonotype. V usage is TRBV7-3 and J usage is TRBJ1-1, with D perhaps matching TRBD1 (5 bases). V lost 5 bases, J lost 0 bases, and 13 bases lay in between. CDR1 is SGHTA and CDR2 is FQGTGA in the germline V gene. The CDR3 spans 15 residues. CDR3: CASSRTRAMNTEAFF. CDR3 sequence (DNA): TGTGCCAGCAGCCGTACCAGGGCCATGAACACTGAAGCTTTCTTT. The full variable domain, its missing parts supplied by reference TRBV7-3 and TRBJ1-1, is GAGVSQTPSNKVTEKGKYVELRCDPISGHTALYWYRQSLGQGPEFLIYFQGTGAADDSGLPNDRFFAVRPEGSVSTLKIQRTERGDSAVYLCASSRTRAMNTEAFFGQGTRLTVV.

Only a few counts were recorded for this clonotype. CDR3 in amino acids: CASSLQGVQYF. The CDR3 nucleotides read TGCGCCAGCAGCCTGCAGGGCGTTCAGTACTTC. The V and J genes are TRBV5-1 and TRBJ2-4; D is perhaps TRBD1 (5 bases). Looked up from germline, CDR1 is SGHRS and CDR2 is YFSETQ. V lost 4 bases, J lost 11 bases, and 10 bases lay in between. The CDR3 is made up of 11 amino acids.